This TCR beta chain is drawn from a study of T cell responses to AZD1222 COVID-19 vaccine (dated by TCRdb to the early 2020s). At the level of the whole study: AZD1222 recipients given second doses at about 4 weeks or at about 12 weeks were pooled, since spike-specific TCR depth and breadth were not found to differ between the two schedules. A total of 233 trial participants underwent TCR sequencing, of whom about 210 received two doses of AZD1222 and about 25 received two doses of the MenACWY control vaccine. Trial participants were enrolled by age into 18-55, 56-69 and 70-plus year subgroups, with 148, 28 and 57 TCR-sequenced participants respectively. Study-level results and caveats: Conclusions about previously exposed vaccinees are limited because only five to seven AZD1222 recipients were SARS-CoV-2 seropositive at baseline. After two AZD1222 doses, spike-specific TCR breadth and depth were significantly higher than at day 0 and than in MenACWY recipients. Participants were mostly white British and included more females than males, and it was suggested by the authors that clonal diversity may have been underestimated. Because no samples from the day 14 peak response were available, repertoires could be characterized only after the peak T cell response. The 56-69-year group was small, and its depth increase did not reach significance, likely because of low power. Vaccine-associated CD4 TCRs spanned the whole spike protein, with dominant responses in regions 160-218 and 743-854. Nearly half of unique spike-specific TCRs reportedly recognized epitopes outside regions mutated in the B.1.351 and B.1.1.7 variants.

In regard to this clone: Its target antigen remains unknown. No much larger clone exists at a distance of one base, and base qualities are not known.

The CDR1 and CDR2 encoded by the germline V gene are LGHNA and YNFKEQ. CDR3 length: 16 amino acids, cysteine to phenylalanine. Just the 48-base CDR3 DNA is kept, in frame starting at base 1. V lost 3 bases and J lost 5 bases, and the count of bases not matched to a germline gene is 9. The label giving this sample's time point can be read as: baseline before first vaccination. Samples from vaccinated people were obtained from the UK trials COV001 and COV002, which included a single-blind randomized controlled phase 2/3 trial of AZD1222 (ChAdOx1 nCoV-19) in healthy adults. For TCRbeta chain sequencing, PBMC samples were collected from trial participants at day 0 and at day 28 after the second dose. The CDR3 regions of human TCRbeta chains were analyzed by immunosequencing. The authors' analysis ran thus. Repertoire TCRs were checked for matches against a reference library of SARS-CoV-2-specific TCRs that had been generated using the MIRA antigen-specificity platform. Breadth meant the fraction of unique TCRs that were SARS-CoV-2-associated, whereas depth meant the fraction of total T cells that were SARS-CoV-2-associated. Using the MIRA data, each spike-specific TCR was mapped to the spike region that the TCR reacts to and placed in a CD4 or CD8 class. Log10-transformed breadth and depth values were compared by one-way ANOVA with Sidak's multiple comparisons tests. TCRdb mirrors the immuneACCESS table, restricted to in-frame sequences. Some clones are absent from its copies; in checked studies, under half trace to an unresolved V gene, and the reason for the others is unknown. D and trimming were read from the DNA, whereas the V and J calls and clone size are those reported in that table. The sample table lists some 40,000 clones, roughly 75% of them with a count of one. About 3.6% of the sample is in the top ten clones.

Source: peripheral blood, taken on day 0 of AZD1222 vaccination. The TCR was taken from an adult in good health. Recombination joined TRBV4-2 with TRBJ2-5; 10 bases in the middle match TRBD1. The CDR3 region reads CASSHGGQGDYETQYF. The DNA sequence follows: TGTGCCAGCAGCCATGGTGGACAGGGGGATTACGAGACCCAGTACTTC.